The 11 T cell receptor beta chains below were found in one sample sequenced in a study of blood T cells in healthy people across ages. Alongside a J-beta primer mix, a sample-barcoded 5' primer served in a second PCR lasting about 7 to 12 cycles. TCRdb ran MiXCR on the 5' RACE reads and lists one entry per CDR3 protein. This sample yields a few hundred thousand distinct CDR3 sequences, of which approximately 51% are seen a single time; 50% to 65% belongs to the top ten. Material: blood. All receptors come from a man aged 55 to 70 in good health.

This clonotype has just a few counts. The DNA for the CDR3 is TGTGCCAGCAGCTTAGGAGCGTCCTACAATGAGCAGTTCTTC. It codes for CASSLGASYNEQFF. J is TRBJ2-1 and V is TRBV7-9; D remains ambiguous. Between the trimmed V and J ends, which lost 1 base and 1 base, there was a span of 5 bases. The CDR3 sequence is 14 residues long. The germline V gene has CDR1 SEHNR and CDR2 FQNEAQ (reference sequence).

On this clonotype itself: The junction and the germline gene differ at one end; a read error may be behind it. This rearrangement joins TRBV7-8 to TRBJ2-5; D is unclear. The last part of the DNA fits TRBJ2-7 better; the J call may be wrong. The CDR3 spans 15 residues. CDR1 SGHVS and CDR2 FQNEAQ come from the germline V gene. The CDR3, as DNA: TGTGCCAGCAGCCTTCGACGCTTCAGCTCCTGCGAGCAGTACTTC. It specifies CASSLRRFSSCEQYF.

Written as DNA, the CDR3 is TGTGCCAGCAGCCCCCAGGGGGCTATGAACACTGAAGCTTTCTTT. Its translation: CASSPQGAMNTEAFF. The rearrangement joins TRBV7-9 to TRBJ1-1, with 8 bases that match TRBD1. Germline V gives CDR1 SEHNR, CDR2 FQNEAQ (reference sequence). V trimming: 5 bases; J trimming: 0 bases; junction bases outside the gene matches: 5. The CDR3 contains 15 residues.

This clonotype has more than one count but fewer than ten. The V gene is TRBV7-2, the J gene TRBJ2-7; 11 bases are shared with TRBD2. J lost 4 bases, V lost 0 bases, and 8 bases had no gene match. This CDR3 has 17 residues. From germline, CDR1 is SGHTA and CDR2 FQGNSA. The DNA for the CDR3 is TGTGCCAGCAGCTTAGCCGGGGCACTAGCGGGAGCATACGAGCAGTACTTC. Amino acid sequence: CASSLAGALAGAYEQYF.

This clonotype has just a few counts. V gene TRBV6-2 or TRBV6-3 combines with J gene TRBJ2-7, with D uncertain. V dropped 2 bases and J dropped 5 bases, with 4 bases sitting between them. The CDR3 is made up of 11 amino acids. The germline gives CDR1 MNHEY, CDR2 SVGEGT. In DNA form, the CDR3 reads TGTGCCAGCAGTTACGAGGACGAGCAGTACTTC. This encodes CASSYEDEQYF.

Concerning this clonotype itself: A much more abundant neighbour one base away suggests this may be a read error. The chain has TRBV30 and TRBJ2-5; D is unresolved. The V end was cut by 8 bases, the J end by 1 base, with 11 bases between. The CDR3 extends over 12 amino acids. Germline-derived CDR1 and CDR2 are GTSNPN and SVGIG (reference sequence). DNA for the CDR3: TGTGCCGGGAAGGGCAGCCAAGAGACCCAGTACTTC. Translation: CAGKGSQETQYF. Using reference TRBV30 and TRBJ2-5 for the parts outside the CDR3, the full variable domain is SQTIHQWPATLVQPVGSPLSLECTVEGTSNPNLYWYRQAAGRGLQLLFYSVGIGQISSEVPQNLSASRPQDRQFILSSKKLLLSDSGFYLCAGKGSQETQYFGPGTRLLVL.

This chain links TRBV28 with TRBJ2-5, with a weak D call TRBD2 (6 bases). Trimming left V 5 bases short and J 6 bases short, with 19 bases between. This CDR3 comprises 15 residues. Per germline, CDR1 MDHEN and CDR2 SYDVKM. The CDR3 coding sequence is TGTGCCAGCAGTGAGTCGCGTGGAGGGTTCAAGACCCAGTACTTC. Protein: CASSESRGGFKTQYF.

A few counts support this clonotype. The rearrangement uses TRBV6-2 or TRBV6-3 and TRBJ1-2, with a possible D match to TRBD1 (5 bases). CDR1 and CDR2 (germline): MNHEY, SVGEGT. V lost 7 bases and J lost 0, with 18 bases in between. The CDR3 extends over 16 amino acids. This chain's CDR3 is CASTTRRGIANYGYTF. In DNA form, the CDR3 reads TGTGCCAGCACCACGCGACGGGGGATCGCTAACTATGGCTACACCTTC.

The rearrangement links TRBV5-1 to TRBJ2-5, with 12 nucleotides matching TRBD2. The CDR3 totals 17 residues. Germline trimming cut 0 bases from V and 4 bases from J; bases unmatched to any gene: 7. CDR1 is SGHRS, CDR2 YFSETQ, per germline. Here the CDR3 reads CASSLGLAGAGPETQYF. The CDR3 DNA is TGCGCCAGCAGCTTGGGACTAGCGGGAGCCGGCCCAGAGACCCAGTACTTC.

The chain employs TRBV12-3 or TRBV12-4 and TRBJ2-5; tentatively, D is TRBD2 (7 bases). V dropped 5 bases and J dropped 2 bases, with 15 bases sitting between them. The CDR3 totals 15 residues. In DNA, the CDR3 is TGTGCCAGCAGTCTCATGGGAGGGGGGCAAGAGACCCAGTACTTC. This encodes CASSLMGGGQETQYF.

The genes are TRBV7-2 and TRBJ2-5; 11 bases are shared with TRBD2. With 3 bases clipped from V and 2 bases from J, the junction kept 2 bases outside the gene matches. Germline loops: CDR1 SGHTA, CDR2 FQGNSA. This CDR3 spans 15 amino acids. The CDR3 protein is CASSFSGRAQETQYF. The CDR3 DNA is TGTGCCAGCAGCTTTAGCGGGAGGGCACAAGAGACCCAGTACTTC.